The subject of this entry is one T cell receptor beta chain. As yet, its antigen is unknown. The sample carries other DNA sequences with the same CDR3. The sample is drawn from a study of cytomegalovirus exposure and HLA in healthy donors. Study findings and constraints: Accurate predictions that matched the HLA-A and HLA-B alleles of most subjects were reportedly made from TCR beta sequences. Some segments of the V type, notably TRBV6-2 and TRBV6-3, were excluded as indistinguishable.

The PCR made use of 60 Vbeta and 13 Jbeta primers. Sequenced by immunoSEQ multiplex PCR; TCRdb stores in-frame clones only, minus some. The data show around 300,000 clones, about 87% seen once. Germline CDR1 MNHEY, CDR2 SVGAGI. CDR3 length: 14 amino acids. V trimming: 0 bases; J trimming: 4 bases; junction bases outside the gene matches: 2. Sample: PBMCs. The chain is built from TRBV6-5 and TRBJ1-2, with 7 nucleotides matching TRBD1. This receptor was obtained from a woman younger than 30 in good health and CMV-seronegative. CDR3 coding DNA: TGTGCCAGCAGTTACTCTTCAGGGGGCTATGGCTACACCTTC. Translated, it gives CASSYSSGGYGYTF.